This T cell receptor (beta chain) was profiled in a study of PD-1 blockade in classical Hodgkin lymphoma. Study findings and constraints: Those achieving complete response showed baseline diversity like newly diagnosed patients.

This clone has only a few counts. What it binds is unknown. Trimming took off 6 bases at V and 7 bases at J, with 25 bases between the two ends. CDR3 length: 16 residues. Per germline, CDR1 KGHSH and CDR2 LQKENI. All the patients suffered relapse after autologous stem cell transplantation, and brentuximab vedotin exposure differed. Some clones are missing from TCRdb's copy, which holds only in-frame ones; the method was immunoSEQ multiplex PCR. This sample yields approximately 160,000 clones, of which 78% are seen a single time; approximately 9.6% belongs to the top ten. The sequence came from a human donor with classical Hodgkin lymphoma. The rearrangement links TRBV18 to TRBJ2-7; D is tentatively TRBD1 or TRBD2 (6 bases each). The sample consisted of peripheral blood mononuclear cells (PBMCs), taken before the second cycle of nivolumab. The CDR3 DNA is TGTGCCAGCTCTCTCATCCCTGAGGGGGGTTCAGAGGAGCAGTACTTC. Amino acids: CASSLIPEGGSEEQYF.